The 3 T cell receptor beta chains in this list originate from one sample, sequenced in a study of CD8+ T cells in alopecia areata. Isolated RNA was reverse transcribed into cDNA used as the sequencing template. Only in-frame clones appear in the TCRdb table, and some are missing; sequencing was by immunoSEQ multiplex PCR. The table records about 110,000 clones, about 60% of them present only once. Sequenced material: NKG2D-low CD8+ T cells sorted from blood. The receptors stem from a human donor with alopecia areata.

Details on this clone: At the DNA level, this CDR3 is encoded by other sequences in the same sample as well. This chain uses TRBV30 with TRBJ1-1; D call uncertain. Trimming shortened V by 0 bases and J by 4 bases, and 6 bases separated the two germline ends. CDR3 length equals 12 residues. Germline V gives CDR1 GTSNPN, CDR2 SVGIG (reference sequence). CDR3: CAWSVSGTEAFF. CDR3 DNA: TGTGCCTGGAGTGTATCCGGCACTGAAGCTTTCTTT.

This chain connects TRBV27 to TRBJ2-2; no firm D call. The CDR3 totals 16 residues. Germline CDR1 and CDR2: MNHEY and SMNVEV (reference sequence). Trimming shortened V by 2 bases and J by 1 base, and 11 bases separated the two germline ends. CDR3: CASSLMWQENTGELFF. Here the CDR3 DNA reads TGTGCCAGCAGTTTAATGTGGCAGGAGAACACCGGGGAGCTGTTTTTT.

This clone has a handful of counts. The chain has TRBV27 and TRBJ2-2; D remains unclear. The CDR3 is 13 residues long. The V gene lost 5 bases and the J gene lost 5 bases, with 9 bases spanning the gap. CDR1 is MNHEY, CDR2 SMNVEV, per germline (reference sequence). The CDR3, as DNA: TGTGCCAGCAGTCCCCTCCTGACCGGGGAGCTGTTTTTT. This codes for CASSPLLTGELFF.